The text below deals with one TCR beta chain. The sample is drawn from a study of T cell changes during pregnancy in multiple sclerosis. The V and J ends lost 3 bases and 5 bases, in that order; junction bases with no gene match: 6. The germline V gene encodes CDR1 KGHSH and CDR2 LQKENI. The CDR3 has 14 residues. Only in-frame clones appear in the TCRdb table, and some are missing; sequencing was by immunoSEQ multiplex PCR. Of tens of thousands of clones detected, approximately 90% appear once; the ten largest clones hold 0.43%. The clonotype originates from a female donor with multiple sclerosis, enrolled in a pregnancy study. The rearrangement uses TRBV18 and TRBJ2-5; TRBD1 agrees at 7 bases. The material sequenced was CD4+ T cells from peripheral blood mononuclear cells, taken before pregnancy. CDR3 nucleotides: TGTGCCAGCTCACCGTGGGACAGAAGGGAGACCCAGTACTTC. Amino acid sequence: CASSPWDRRETQYF.